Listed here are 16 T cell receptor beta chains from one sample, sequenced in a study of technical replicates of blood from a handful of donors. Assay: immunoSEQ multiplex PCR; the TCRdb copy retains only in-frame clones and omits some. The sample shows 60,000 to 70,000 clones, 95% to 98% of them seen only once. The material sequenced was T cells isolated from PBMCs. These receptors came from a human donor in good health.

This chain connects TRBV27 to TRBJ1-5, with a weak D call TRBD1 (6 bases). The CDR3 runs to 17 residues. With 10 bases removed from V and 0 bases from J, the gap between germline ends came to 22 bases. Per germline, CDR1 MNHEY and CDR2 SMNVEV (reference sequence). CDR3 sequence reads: CATLATGLGYSNQPQHF. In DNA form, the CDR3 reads TGTGCCACTCTGGCGACAGGTCTGGGATATAGCAATCAGCCCCAGCATTTT.

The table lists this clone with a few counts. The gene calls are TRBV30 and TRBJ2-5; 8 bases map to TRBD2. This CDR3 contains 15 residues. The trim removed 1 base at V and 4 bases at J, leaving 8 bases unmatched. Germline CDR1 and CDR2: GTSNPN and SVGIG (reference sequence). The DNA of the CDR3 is TGTGCCTGGAGTGAGGGACTAGGGATTTCAGAGACCCAGTACTTC. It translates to CAWSEGLGISETQYF. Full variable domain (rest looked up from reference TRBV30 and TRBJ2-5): SQTIHQWPATLVQPVGSPLSLECTVEGTSNPNLYWYRQAAGRGLQLLFYSVGIGQISSEVPQNLSASRPQDRQFILSSKKLLLSDSGFYLCAWSEGLGISETQYFGPGTRLLVL.

The CDR3 sequence: CASSLGTYNEKLFF. The CDR3 bases are TGCGCCAGCAGCTTGGGGACATATAATGAAAAACTGTTTTTT. The chain recombines TRBV5-1 with TRBJ1-4; the D gene is possibly TRBD1 (5 bases). The CDR3 totals 14 residues. V lost 0 bases and J 4 bases, leaving 7 bases between the germline ends. Per germline, CDR1 SGHRS and CDR2 YFSETQ.

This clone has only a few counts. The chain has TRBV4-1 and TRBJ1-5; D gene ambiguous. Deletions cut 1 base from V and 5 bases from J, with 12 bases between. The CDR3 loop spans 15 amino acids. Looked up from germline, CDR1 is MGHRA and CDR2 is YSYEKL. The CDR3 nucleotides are TGCGCCAGCAGCCAAGGTTTACCGCGGGATCAGCCCCAGCATTTT. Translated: CASSQGLPRDQPQHF.

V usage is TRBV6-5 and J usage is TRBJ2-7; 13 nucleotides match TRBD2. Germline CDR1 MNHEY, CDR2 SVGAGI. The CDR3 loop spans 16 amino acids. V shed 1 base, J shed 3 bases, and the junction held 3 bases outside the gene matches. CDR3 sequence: CASSYWTSGRRYEQYF. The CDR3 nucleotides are TGTGCCAGCAGTTACTGGACTAGCGGGAGACGCTACGAGCAGTACTTC.

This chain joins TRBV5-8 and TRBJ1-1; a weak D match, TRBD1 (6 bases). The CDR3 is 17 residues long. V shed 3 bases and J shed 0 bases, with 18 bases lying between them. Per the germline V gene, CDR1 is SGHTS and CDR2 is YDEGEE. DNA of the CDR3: TGTGCCAGCAGCTGGACCGGGTGGGGGGGCATGAACACTGAAGCTTTCTTT. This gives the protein CASSWTGWGGMNTEAFF.

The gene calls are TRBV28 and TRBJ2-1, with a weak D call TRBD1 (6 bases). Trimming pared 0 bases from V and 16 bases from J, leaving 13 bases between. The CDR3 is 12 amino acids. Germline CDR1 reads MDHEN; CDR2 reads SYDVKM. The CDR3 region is CASSLWGTTPFF. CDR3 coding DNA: TGTGCCAGCAGTTTATGGGGGACAACACCTTTCTTC.

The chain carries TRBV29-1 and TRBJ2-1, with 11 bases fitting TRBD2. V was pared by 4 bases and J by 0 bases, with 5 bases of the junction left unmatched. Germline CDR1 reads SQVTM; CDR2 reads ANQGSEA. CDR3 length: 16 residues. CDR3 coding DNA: TGCAGCGTTGTTGGGACTAGCGGATCCTCCTACAATGAGCAGTTCTTC. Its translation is CSVVGTSGSSYNEQFF.

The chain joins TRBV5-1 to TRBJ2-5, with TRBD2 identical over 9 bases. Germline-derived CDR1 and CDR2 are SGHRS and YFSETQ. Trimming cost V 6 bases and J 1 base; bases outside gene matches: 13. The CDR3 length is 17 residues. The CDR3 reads CASMELAGPGPQETQYF. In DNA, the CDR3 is TGCGCCAGCATGGAGCTAGCGGGGCCAGGCCCCCAAGAGACCCAGTACTTC.

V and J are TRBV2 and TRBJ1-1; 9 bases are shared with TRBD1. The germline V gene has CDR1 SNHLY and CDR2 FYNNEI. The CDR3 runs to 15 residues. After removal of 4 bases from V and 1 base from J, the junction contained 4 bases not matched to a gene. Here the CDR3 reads CASSGDRGANTEAFF. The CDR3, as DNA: TGTGCCAGCAGTGGAGACAGGGGGGCGAACACTGAAGCTTTCTTT.

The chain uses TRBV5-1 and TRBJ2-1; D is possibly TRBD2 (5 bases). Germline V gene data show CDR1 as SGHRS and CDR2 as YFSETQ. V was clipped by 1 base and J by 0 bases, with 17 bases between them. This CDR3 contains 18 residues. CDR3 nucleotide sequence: TGCGCCAGCAGCTTGCGGGGTTTCCCACCGAGCTCCTACAATGAGCAGTTCTTC. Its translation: CASSLRGFPPSSYNEQFF.

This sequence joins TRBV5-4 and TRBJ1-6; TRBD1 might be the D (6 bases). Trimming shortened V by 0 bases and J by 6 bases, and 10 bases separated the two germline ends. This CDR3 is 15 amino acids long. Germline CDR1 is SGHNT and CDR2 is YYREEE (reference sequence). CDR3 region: CASSLEQGFNSPLHF. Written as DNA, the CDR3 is TGTGCCAGCAGCTTGGAGCAGGGGTTTAATTCACCCCTCCACTTT.

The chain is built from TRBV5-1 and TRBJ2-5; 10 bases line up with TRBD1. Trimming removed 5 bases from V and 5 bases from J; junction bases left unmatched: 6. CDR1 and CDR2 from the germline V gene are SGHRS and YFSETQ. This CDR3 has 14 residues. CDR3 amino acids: CASSYGQGGETQYF. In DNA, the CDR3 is TGCGCCAGCAGTTATGGACAGGGGGGGGAGACCCAGTACTTC.

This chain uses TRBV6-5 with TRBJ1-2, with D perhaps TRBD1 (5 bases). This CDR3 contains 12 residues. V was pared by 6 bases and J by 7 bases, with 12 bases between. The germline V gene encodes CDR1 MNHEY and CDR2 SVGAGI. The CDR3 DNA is TGTGCCAGCAGGCAGGGTAAAGCTGGCTACACCTTC. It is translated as CASRQGKAGYTF.

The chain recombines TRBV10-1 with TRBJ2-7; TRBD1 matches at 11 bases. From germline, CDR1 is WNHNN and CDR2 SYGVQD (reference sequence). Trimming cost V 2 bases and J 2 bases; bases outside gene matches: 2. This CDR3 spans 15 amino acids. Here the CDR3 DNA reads TGCGCCAGCAGTGAGCCGGGACAGGGGGCCTACGAGCAGTACTTC. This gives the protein CASSEPGQGAYEQYF.

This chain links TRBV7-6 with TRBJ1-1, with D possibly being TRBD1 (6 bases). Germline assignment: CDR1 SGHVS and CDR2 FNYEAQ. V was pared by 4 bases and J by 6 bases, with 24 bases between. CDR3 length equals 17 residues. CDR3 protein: CASSSNGPTGAISEAFF. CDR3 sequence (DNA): TGTGCCAGCAGCTCCAATGGTCCGACAGGTGCGATTTCTGAAGCTTTCTTT. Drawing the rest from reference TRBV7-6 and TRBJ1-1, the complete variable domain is GAGVSQSPRYKVTKRGQDVALRCDPISGHVSLYWYRQALGQGPEFLTYFNYEAQQDKSGLPNDRFSAERPEGSISTLTIQRTEQRDSAMYRCASSSNGPTGAISEAFFGQGTRLTVV.